What follows are 27 T cell receptor beta chains derived from one specimen sequenced in a study of blood T cell repertoires in COVID-19. Sequenced by immunoSEQ multiplex PCR; TCRdb stores in-frame clones only, minus some. The table has tens of thousands of clones, around 80% seen once. The sequenced material came from peripheral blood. The receptors shown here come from a man in his sixties with acute or convalescent COVID-19.

Concerning this clone itself: One end of the junction does not line up with germline, which may come from a read error. The same CDR3 can be traced to other DNA sequences in this sample. The V call is TRBV29-1, the J call TRBJ2-1, with 7 bases matching TRBD2. Germline V gene data show CDR1 as SQVTM and CDR2 as ANQGSEA. This CDR3 region has 14 residues. CDR3 sequence: CSVEGGTGKYEQFF. CDR3 nucleotides: TGCAGCGTTGAGGGGGGGACTGGGAAGTATGAGCAATTCTTC.

The CDR3: CASSFVGGQNTEAFF. DNA of the CDR3: TGTGCCAGCAGCTTTGTAGGGGGACAGAACACTGAAGCTTTCTTT. This sequence joins TRBV7-6 and TRBJ1-1; D possibly corresponds to TRBD1 (6 bases). The CDR3 totals 15 residues. From germline, CDR1 is SGHVS and CDR2 FNYEAQ. Between the trimmed V and J ends, which lost 3 bases and 1 base, there was a span of 12 bases.

The V gene is TRBV23-1, the J gene TRBJ1-6; TRBD1 is a possible D gene (6 bases). TRBV23-1 is flagged as an ORF with uncertain function. The V end lost 3 bases, the J end lost 0 bases, and 30 bases lay between the germline ends. This CDR3 contains 23 residues. For the CDR3, the DNA is TGCGCCAGCAGTCACCCCACAGGGATTAAGCCTCTGCAGCTGTGCTCCTATAATTCACCCCTCCACTTT. Amino acid sequence: CASSHPTGIKPLQLCSYNSPLHF.

The chain links TRBV29-1 to TRBJ2-1; weak D call: TRBD1 (6 bases). Trimming removed 6 bases at V and 6 bases at J, with 18 bases between. The CDR3 sequence is 14 residues long. Per germline, CDR1 SQVTM and CDR2 ANQGSEA. The CDR3 nucleotides read TGCAGCGTCCGGTCACGGTCCAGGGGCAATGAGCAGTTCTTC. Its translation: CSVRSRSRGNEQFF.

This chain connects TRBV12-3 or TRBV12-4 to TRBJ2-1, with 7 bases matching TRBD1. The CDR3 is made up of 12 amino acids. With V trimmed by 5 bases and J by 9 bases, 4 bases remained unmatched. CDR3 amino acids: CASSNTGAEQFF. CDR3 DNA sequence: TGTGCCAGCAGTAACACAGGGGCTGAGCAGTTCTTC.

The sample holds one count of this clone. The V and J genes are TRBV2 and TRBJ1-5; possibly TRBD1 for D (5 bases). Germline assignment: CDR1 SNHLY and CDR2 FYNNEI. Trimming removed 3 bases from V and 4 bases from J, with 10 bases in between. The CDR3 totals 14 residues. Here the CDR3 reads CASSDDGGNQPQHF. In nucleotides, the CDR3 is TGTGCCAGCAGTGACGATGGGGGGAATCAGCCCCAGCATTTT.

The chain joins TRBV3-1 (or the pseudogene TRBV3-2) to TRBJ2-3; tentatively, D is TRBD1 (5 bases). The CDR3 has 16 residues. Germline V gives CDR1 LGHDT, CDR2 YNNKEL (reference sequence). With 1 base removed from V and 2 bases from J, the gap between germline ends came to 13 bases. CDR3 sequence: CASSQVGGAPTDTQYF. CDR3 nucleotide sequence: TGTGCCAGCAGCCAAGTTGGTGGGGCACCCACAGATACGCAGTATTTT.

The gene calls are TRBV6-2 or TRBV6-3 and TRBJ2-5; D unresolved. Germline values: CDR1 MNHEY, CDR2 SVGEGT. Trimming took off 6 bases at V and 5 bases at J, with 13 bases between the two ends. There are 13 residues in the CDR3. The CDR3 nucleotides are TGTGCCAGCAGCCCCAGTTTTTTTGAGACCCAGTACTTC. This codes for CASSPSFFETQYF.

This rearrangement joins TRBV12-3 or TRBV12-4 to TRBJ2-1; 8 bases line up with TRBD1. CDR3 length: 12 residues. V shed 6 bases, J shed 14 bases, and the junction held 9 bases outside the gene matches. This CDR3 is CASSRPGQGKFF. The CDR3 bases are TGTGCCAGCAGCCGGCCCGGACAGGGTAAGTTCTTC.

The chain couples TRBV6-5 to TRBJ1-2; 7 positions agree with TRBD1. Germline CDR1 MNHEY, CDR2 SVGAGI. With V trimmed by 9 bases and J by 4 bases, 5 bases remained unmatched. The CDR3 length is 12 residues. The CDR3 bases are TGTGCCAGTTGGACAGGAGGCTATGGCTACACCTTC. It encodes CASWTGGYGYTF.

The rearrangement links TRBV6-5 to TRBJ2-2; possible D gene TRBD1, 7 bases. V dropped 6 bases and J dropped 7 bases, with 18 bases sitting between them. Germline-derived CDR1 and CDR2 are MNHEY and SVGAGI. There are 15 residues in the CDR3. The CDR3 nucleotides are TGTGCCAGCAGATCAGGAGGGGGCGGTTACGGGGAGCTGTTTTTT. Translation: CASRSGGGGYGELFF.

The V gene is TRBV12-5, the J gene TRBJ1-2, with D uncertain. The CDR3 consists of 14 residues. V was clipped by 0 bases and J by 4 bases, with 9 bases between them. CDR1 is LGHNT and CDR2 is FRNRAP in the germline V gene. The CDR3 sequence is CASGLVPGAYGYTF. CDR3 bases: TGTGCTAGTGGTTTGGTACCGGGAGCCTATGGCTACACCTTC.

V usage is TRBV29-1 and J usage is TRBJ1-2, with no clear D. V lost 0 bases and J lost 4, with 12 bases in between. The germline V gene has CDR1 SQVTM and CDR2 ANQGSEA. This CDR3 comprises 14 residues. CDR3 sequence (DNA): TGCAGCGTTGAAGAGGAGGGCAGGCCCTATGGCTACACCTTC. Translated, it gives CSVEEEGRPYGYTF.

This chain joins TRBV7-2 and TRBJ2-6, with D unclear. V was pared by 3 bases and J by 0 bases, with 3 bases between. The CDR3 length is 14 residues. Germline V gene lookup returns CDR1 SGHTA and CDR2 FQGNSA. The CDR3 loop is CASSFFSGANVLTF. In nucleotides, the CDR3 is TGTGCCAGCAGCTTCTTCTCTGGGGCCAACGTCCTGACTTTC.

The chain recombines TRBV29-1 with TRBJ2-3; 12 nucleotides line up with TRBD2. This CDR3 spans 16 amino acids. V was pared by 6 bases and J by 0 bases, with 7 bases of the junction left unmatched. CDR1 and CDR2 from the germline V gene are SQVTM and ANQGSEA. CDR3 amino acids: CSVAGLAGISTDTQYF. CDR3 sequence (DNA): TGCAGCGTGGCGGGACTAGCGGGTATTAGCACAGATACGCAGTATTTT.

The chain uses TRBV19 and TRBJ2-1, with 10 bases lining up with TRBD2. Looked up from germline, CDR1 is LNHDA and CDR2 is SQIVND (reference sequence). CDR3 length equals 15 residues. J gave up 7 bases and V 2 bases, and 5 bases lay outside the gene matches. CDR3 bases: TGTGCCAGTAGTATAATGAGCGGGGGGGCAAATGAGCAGTTCTTC. As protein: CASSIMSGGANEQFF.

This chain connects TRBV14 to TRBJ2-5; 7 nucleotides agree with TRBD2. Trimming cost V 4 bases and J 0 bases; bases outside gene matches: 5. The CDR3 totals 15 residues. Germline V lookup: CDR1 SGHDN, CDR2 FVKESK. The CDR3 bases are TGTGCCAGCAGCCTAGCGGGCAGATACCAAGAGACCCAGTACTTC. This translates into CASSLAGRYQETQYF.

The chain carries TRBV10-3 and TRBJ2-3; D may be TRBD2 (6 bases). Per germline, CDR1 ENHRY and CDR2 SYGVKD. This CDR3 is 14 amino acids long. The V and J ends lost 6 bases and 6 bases respectively, with 16 bases between them. The CDR3: CAISPGDPSDTQYF. The CDR3 coding sequence is TGTGCCATCAGCCCGGGAGACCCGAGCGATACGCAGTATTTT.

The chain carries TRBV7-2 and TRBJ2-3, with D unresolved. Trimming removed 2 bases from V and 3 bases from J, with 9 bases in between. The CDR3 consists of 14 residues. Per the germline V gene, CDR1 is SGHTA and CDR2 is FQGNSA. CDR3 sequence: CASSLYRVTDTQYF. In DNA form, the CDR3 reads TGTGCCAGCAGCTTATATCGGGTAACAGATACGCAGTATTTT. The full variable domain, with the rest looked up from reference TRBV7-2 and TRBJ2-3, is GAGVSQSPSNKVTEKGKDVELRCDPISGHTALYWYRQSLGQGLEFLIYFQGNSAPDKSGLPSDRFSAERTGGSVSTLTIQRTQQEDSAVYLCASSLYRVTDTQYFGPGTRLTVL.

The chain joins TRBV18 to TRBJ2-6, with a possible D match to TRBD2 (6 bases). The ends were cut back, 1 base at V and 0 bases at J, with 19 bases in the middle. Looked up from germline, CDR1 is KGHSH and CDR2 is LQKENI. The CDR3 covers 20 residues. In nucleotides, the CDR3 is TGTGCCAGCTCACCACGGGCGGGAAGAGTCGTCAGCTCTGGGGCCAACGTCCTGACTTTC. It encodes CASSPRAGRVVSSGANVLTF.

The V call is TRBV6-5, the J call TRBJ1-1, with 11 bases that match TRBD1. The CDR3 covers 15 residues. Germline values: CDR1 MNHEY, CDR2 SVGAGI. The V segment lost 8 bases and the J segment 5 bases; nucleotides outside the gene matches: 10. Here the CDR3 reads CASHRGTGGFTEAFF. The CDR3 DNA sequence: TGTGCCAGCCATAGGGGGACAGGGGGGTTTACTGAAGCTTTCTTT.

To note about this clone: Other DNA sequences of this sample code for an identical CDR3. The chain recombines TRBV11-1 with TRBJ1-1; D is undetermined. This CDR3 region has 13 residues. V gave up 1 base and J gave up 1 base, with 4 bases separating them. Germline loops: CDR1 SGHAT, CDR2 FQDESV (reference sequence). The CDR3 spells CASSLDRNTEAFF. DNA of the CDR3: TGTGCCAGCAGCTTAGACAGGAACACTGAAGCTTTCTTT. Combining the CDR3 with reference TRBV11-1 and TRBJ1-1 gives the whole variable domain EAEVAQSPRYKITEKSQAVAFWCDPISGHATLYWYRQILGQGPELLVQFQDESVVDDSQLPKDRFSAERLKGVDSTLKIQPAELGDSAMYLCASSLDRNTEAFFGQGTRLTVV.

The CDR3 loop is CASSLTADQPQHF. The CDR3 DNA reads TGCGCCAGCAGCTTGACAGCTGATCAGCCCCAGCATTTT. The chain employs TRBV5-1 and TRBJ1-5; D remains unclear. This CDR3 region has 13 residues. V was trimmed by 1 base and J by 5 bases, leaving 7 bases between them. Germline V gene sequence: CDR1 SGHRS, CDR2 YFSETQ.

The chain joins TRBV19 to TRBJ2-1; maybe TRBD2 (5 bases). The CDR3 loop spans 15 amino acids. V was cut by 4 bases and J by 0 bases, with 10 bases left in between. Looked up from germline, CDR1 is LNHDA and CDR2 is SQIVND (reference sequence). CDR3 DNA: TGTGCCAGTAGTAACGGACTCAGCTCCTACAATGAGCAGTTCTTC. This encodes CASSNGLSSYNEQFF.

The chain has TRBV30 and TRBJ1-5, with 11 bases matching TRBD1. With 2 bases clipped from V and 0 bases from J, the junction kept 9 bases outside the gene matches. The CDR3 covers 18 residues. Germline CDR1 reads GTSNPN; CDR2 reads SVGIG (reference sequence). The CDR3 loop reads CAWSTTGQGAFSNQPQHF. The CDR3 nucleotides read TGTGCCTGGAGTACAACAGGACAGGGGGCATTTAGCAATCAGCCCCAGCATTTT.

The CDR3 sequence: CASSLSGLAGELFF. In nucleotides, the CDR3 is TGCGCCAGCAGCTTGTCCGGGTTGGCCGGGGAGCTGTTTTTT. The J gene is TRBJ2-2, the V gene TRBV5-1; D is uncertain. The V gene lost 1 base and the J gene lost 6 bases, with 10 bases spanning the gap. This CDR3 contains 14 residues. Germline V lookup: CDR1 SGHRS, CDR2 YFSETQ.

The V call is TRBV19, the J call TRBJ2-1, with TRBD1 matching over 9 bases. This CDR3 is built from 16 residues. Germline assignment: CDR1 LNHDA and CDR2 SQIVND (reference sequence). V was clipped by 2 bases and J by 1 base; unmatched bases: 3. This CDR3 is CASSIRTGVSYNEQFF. The DNA of the CDR3 is TGTGCCAGTAGTATACGGACAGGGGTTTCCTACAATGAGCAGTTCTTC.